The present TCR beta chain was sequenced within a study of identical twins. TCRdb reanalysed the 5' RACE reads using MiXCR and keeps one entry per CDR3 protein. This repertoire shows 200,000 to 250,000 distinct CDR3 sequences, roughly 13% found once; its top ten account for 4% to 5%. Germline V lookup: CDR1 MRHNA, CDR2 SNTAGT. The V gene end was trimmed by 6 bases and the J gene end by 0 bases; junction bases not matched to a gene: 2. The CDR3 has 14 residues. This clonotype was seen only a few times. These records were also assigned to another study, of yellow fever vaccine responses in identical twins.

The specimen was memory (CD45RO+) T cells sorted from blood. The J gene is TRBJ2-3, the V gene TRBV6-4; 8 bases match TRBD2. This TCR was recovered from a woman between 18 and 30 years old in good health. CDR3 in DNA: TGTGCCAGCAGCGAGCGGGGGAGCACAGATACGCAGTATTTT. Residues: CASSERGSTDTQYF.